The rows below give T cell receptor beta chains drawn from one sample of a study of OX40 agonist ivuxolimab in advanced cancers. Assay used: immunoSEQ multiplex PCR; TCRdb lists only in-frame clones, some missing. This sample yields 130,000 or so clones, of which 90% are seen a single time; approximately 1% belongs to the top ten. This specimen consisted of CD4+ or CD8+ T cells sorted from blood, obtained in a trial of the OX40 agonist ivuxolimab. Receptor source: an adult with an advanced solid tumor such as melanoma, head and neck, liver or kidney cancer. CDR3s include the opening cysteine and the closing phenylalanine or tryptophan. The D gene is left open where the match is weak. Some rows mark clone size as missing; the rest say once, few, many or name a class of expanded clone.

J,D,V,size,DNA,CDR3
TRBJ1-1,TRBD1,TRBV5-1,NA,TGCGCCAGCAGCGCTAGGACAGGGGGCTTTACTGAAGCTTTCTTT,CASSARTGGFTEAFF
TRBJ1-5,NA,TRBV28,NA,TGTGCCAGCAGTCCCCCGTACGGCAATTATCAGCCCCAGCATTTT,CASSPPYGNYQPQHF
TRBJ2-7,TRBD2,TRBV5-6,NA,TGTGCCAGCAGCCGGGTCGGACTAGCGAAAGGCGAGCAGTACTTC,CASSRVGLAKGEQYF
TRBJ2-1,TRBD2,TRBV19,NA,TGTGCCAGTAGACACGGACTAGTTAACGATGAGCAGTTCTTC,CASRHGLVNDEQFF
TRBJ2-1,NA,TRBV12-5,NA,TGTGCTAGTGGCCTGGGGCTAAACTACAATGAGCAGTTCTTC,CASGLGLNYNEQFF
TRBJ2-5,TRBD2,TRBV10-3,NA,TGTGCCATCGGTGGGACTAGCGGCCAAGAGACCCAGTACTTC,CAIGGTSGQETQYF
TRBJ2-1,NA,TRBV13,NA,TGTGCCAGCAGCTTATTGTCGGCGGAGAGGGGTAATGAGCAGTTCTTC,CASSLLSAERGNEQFF
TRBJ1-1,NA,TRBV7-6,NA,TGTGCCAGCAGCCAAAATGGACACAGCATGAACACTGAAGCTTTCTTT,CASSQNGHSMNTEAFF
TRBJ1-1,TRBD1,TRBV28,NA,TGTGCCAGCAGCTCGAGACAGGGGTCGATGAGGAACACTGAAGCTTTCTTT,CASSSRQGSMRNTEAFF
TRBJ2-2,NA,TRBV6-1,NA,TGTGCCAGCAGTGAAGCGCGTAGGACATTGAACACCGGGGAGCTGTTTTTT,CASSEARRTLNTGELFF
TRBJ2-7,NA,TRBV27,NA,TGTGCCAGCAGTTTAGCAGGCCAAACCTACGAGCAGTACTTC,CASSLAGQTYEQYF
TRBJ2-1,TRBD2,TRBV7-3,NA,TGTGCCAGCAGATTCCCCGGGACTAGCGCGAACAATGAGCAGTTCTTC,CASRFPGTSANNEQFF
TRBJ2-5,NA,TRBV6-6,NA,TGTGCCAGCGGGTTGGGGGAGACCCAGTACTTC,CASGLGETQYF
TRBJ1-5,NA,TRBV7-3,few,TGTGCCAACTTGGTACGGACACAGTATAGCAATCAGCCCCAGCATTTT,CANLVRTQYSNQPQHF
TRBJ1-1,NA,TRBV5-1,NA,TGCGCCAGCAGCTTGAGTAGGGACACTGAAGCTTTCTTT,CASSLSRDTEAFF
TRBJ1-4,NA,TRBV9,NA,TGTGCCAGCAGCCCAGGGAGGTTTGATGAAAAACTGTTTTTT,CASSPGRFDEKLFF
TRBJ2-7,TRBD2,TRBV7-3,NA,TGTGCCAGCAGCTTCACTAGCGGGAGTATATACGAGCAGTACTTC,CASSFTSGSIYEQYF
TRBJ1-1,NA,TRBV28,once,TGTGCCAGCAAAGGGGCTTTCTTT,CASKGAFF
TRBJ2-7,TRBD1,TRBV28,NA,TGTGCCAGCACCCCTGGGACAGCCCCTACCTACGAGCAGTACTTC,CASTPGTAPTYEQYF
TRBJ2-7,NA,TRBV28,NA,TGTGCCACCAGGGAAGGGGGAACCGAGCAGTACTTC,CATREGGTEQYF
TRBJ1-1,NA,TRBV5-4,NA,TGTGCCAGCAGGAAATTAAGGGACATCGGCGTGAACACTGAAGCTTTCTTT,CASRKLRDIGVNTEAFF
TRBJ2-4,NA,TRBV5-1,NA,TGCGCCAGCAGCAGGGCCGAGGACGCCAAAAACATTCAGTACTTC,CASSRAEDAKNIQYF
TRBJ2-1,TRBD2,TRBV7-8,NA,TGTGCCAGCAACCTAGCGGGAGGGCCTAGTGAGCAGTTCTTC,CASNLAGGPSEQFF
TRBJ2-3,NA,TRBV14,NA,TGTGCCAGCAGCCATCGAGCAGGGGGCACAGATACGCAGTATTTT,CASSHRAGGTDTQYF
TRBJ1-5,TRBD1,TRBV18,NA,TGTGCCAGCTCACCTGACAGGGGTCAGCCCCAGCATTTT,CASSPDRGQPQHF
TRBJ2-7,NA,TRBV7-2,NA,TGTGCCAGCAGCTATAAAACTGGGCCAGCCTACGAGCAGTACTTC,CASSYKTGPAYEQYF
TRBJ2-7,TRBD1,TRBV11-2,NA,TGTGCCAGCAGCATACAGGGGGCGCTGACCGAGCAGTACTTC,CASSIQGALTEQYF
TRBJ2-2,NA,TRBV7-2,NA,TGTGCCAGCAGCTTAGCCCCTTCCTACACCGGGGAGCTGTTTTTT,CASSLAPSYTGELFF
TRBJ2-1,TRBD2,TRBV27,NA,TGTGCCAGCAGAAGATTCTCTAGCGGGAGTATTTACAATGAGCAGTTCTTC,CASRRFSSGSIYNEQFF